The source of this T cell receptor (beta chain) is a study of control samples from healthy donors and cancer patients. The protocol was immunoSEQ multiplex PCR, while the TCRdb copy is restricted to in-frame clones and leaves out a portion. The sample has about 160,000 clones; about 94% are singletons. The V end lost 3 bases, the J end lost 0 bases, and 12 bases lay between the germline ends. There are 16 residues in the CDR3. CDR1 MGHDK and CDR2 SYGVNS come from the germline V gene. Sequencing input: blood. The rearrangement uses TRBV25-1 and TRBJ1-3, with a tentative D call TRBD1 (6 bases). The sequence was collected from a middle-aged woman in good health. This CDR3 reads CASSDVDRRSGNTIYF. CDR3 bases: TGTGCCAGCAGTGACGTAGACAGGCGCTCTGGAAACACCATATATTTT.